The clone carrying this TCR beta chain was seen more than once but under ten times. The source of the sample is a study of immune characterization of retroperitoneal liposarcoma. MiXCR, run by TCRdb on the PCR reads, gives a single entry per CDR3 protein. The data hold some 8,200 distinct CDR3 sequences, with over 40% observed a single time. The germline V gene has CDR1 MNHEY and CDR2 SMNVEV (reference sequence). Trimming shortened V by 5 bases and J by 11 bases, and 16 bases separated the two germline ends. The CDR3 sequence is 13 residues long. Material: tumor tissue. The TCR sequence derives from a male donor with retroperitoneal liposarcoma. The V and J genes are TRBV27 and TRBJ2-4, with D uncertain. CDR3 DNA: TGTGCCAGCAGTCTACGGTTACTTGACGTTCAGTACTTC. Amino acid sequence: CASSLRLLDVQYF.